This T cell receptor (beta chain) was identified during a study of blood T cells in healthy people across ages. This clonotype has a handful of counts. The CDR3 contains 15 residues. The germline CDR1 and CDR2 sequences are SEHNR and FQNEAQ (reference sequence). Trimming took 5 bases from V and 4 from J; bases not matched to a gene: 7. Primers used in a second PCR of roughly 6 to 11 cycles were a sample-barcoded 5' primer and a J-beta primer mix. TCRdb reprocessed the 5' RACE reads with MiXCR, giving one entry per CDR3 protein. The table records more than 600,000 distinct CDR3 sequences, around 25% of them present only once. Donors were systemically healthy Caucasian individuals from Russia aged roughly 6 to 100 years. The same sample was also used in a study of T cells of mothers and their children. That source notes: A second PCR was performed with the M1S primer. This primer added sample barcodes and 2-4 random nucleotides. Thymic selection shapes TCR recombination output similarly in related and unrelated pairs.

The rearrangement uses TRBV7-9 and TRBJ1-4, with 7 bases identical to TRBD1. This receptor was taken from a boy aged 5-17 years in good health. Sample: blood. As DNA, the CDR3 is TGTGCCAGCAGCCACGGGGACAGAGATAATGAAAAACTGTTTTTT. The encoded protein is CASSHGDRDNEKLFF.